The clone carrying this T cell receptor (beta chain) was seen ten or more times. Antigen specificity is unknown. Time point meaning: newly diagnosed GD, antithyroid drugs for less than 3 months. PBMC RNA was the source of the TCR library. The EDTA tubes were filled with nine milliliters of drawn peripheral blood. This sample stems from a study of regulatory T cells in long-lasting Graves disease. V dropped 3 bases and J dropped 5 bases, with 20 bases sitting between them. Germline V gene data show CDR1 as MNHEY and CDR2 as SMNVEV (reference sequence). The CDR3 sequence is 16 residues long. General observations from the study: Favored gene segments in persistent disease were TRBV28, TRBJ1-2 and TRBJ2-5.

According to the study, TCR beta libraries were built with iRepertoire HTBI primers and CDR3-region Arm-PCR. A single record per CDR3 protein comes from TCRdb applying MiXCR to the multiplex PCR reads. The sample carries about 440,000 distinct CDR3 sequences, just under 15% recorded once. The same sample was also studied in work on T cells in Graves' hyperthyroidism and ophthalmopathy.

The rearrangement uses TRBV27 and TRBJ2-7; D possibly corresponds to TRBD2 (6 bases). The sample was peripheral blood mononuclear cells (PBMCs), taken at new diagnosis, from a patient treated with antithyroid drugs. The source of this sequence is a woman under 40 with Graves disease. CDR3 sequence (DNA): TGTGCCAGCAGTTTGTCGGCGGGATCGTCTAGGAACGAGCAGTACTTC. This codes for CASSLSAGSSRNEQYF.